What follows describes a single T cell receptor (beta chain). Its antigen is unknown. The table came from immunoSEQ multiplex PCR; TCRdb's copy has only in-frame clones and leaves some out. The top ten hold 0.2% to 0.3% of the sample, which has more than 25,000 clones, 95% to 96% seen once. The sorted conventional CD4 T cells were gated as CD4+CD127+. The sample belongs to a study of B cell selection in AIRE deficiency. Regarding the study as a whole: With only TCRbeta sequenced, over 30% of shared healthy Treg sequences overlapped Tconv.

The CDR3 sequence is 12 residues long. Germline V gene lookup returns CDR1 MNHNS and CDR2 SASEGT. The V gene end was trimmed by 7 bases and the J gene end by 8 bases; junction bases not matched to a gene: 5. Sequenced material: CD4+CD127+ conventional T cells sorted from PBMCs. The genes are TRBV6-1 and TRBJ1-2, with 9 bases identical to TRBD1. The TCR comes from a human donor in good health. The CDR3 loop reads CASTRTGEGYTF. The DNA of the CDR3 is TGTGCCAGCACTCGGACAGGGGAGGGCTACACCTTC.